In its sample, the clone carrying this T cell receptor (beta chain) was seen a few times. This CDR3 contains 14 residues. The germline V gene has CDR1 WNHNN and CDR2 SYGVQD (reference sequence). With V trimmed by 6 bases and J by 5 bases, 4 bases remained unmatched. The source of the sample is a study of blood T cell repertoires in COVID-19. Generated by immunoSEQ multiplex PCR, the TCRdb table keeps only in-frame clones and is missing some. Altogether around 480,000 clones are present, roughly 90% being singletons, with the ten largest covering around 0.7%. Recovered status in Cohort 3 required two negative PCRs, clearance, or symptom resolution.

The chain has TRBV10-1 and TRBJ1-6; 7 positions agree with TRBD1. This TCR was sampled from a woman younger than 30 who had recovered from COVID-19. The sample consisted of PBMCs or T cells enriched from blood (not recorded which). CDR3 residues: CASSSGQDNSPLHF. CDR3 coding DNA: TGCGCCAGCAGCTCCGGACAGGATAATTCACCCCTCCACTTT.